A single sample gave rise to the 12 T cell receptor beta chains below, sequenced in a study of molecular identifiers for immune sequencing clone quantification. Each CDR3 protein is one row after TCRdb ran MiXCR on the PCR reads. The sample includes over 600,000 distinct CDR3 sequences, just under 20% of them seen just once. The sample was naive CD8+ T cells from blood, with Jurkat cell RNA spiked in. Subset described: FACS-sorted CD8+CD4-CCR7+CD45RA+ naive T cells. These receptor sequences come from a human donor in good health. Some libraries in this study had Jurkat cell RNA spiked in.

At least ten counts were recorded for this clonotype. J is TRBJ2-3 and V is TRBV7-2; 11 bases are a match to TRBD2. Germline V gene lookup returns CDR1 SGHTA and CDR2 FQGNSA. V trimming: 5 bases; J trimming: 2 bases; junction bases outside the gene matches: 12. CDR3 length: 18 amino acids. CDR3 protein: CASSRGLLAGDYTDTQYF. CDR3 DNA: TGTGCCAGCAGCAGGGGACTACTAGCGGGGGACTACACAGATACGCAGTATTTT.

Many counts were recorded for this clonotype. V gene TRBV20-1 combines with J gene TRBJ2-3, with D tentatively TRBD2 (7 bases). The CDR3 totals 16 residues. Germline loops: CDR1 DFQATT, CDR2 SNEGSKA (reference sequence). V was shortened by 0 bases and J by 6 bases, with 19 bases between the two germline ends. The CDR3 here is CSARDRDGGPRDTQYF. In DNA, the CDR3 is TGCAGTGCTAGAGATCGGGACGGGGGGCCCCGGGATACGCAGTATTTT.

Worth noting for this clonotype: Just one base apart from a much larger clone, this may be a read error. V and J are TRBV6-6 and TRBJ2-1; no firm D call. Germline V lookup: CDR1 MNHNY, CDR2 SVGAGI (reference sequence). CDR3 length: 16 residues. The chain's CDR3 is CASSHSERYSYNEQFF. In DNA form, the CDR3 reads TGTGCCAGCAGTCACTCGGAGCGATACTCCTACAATGAGCAGTTCTTC.

Regarding this clonotype: This may come from a read error, since a much larger clone is one base off. The rearrangement links TRBV5-1 to TRBJ1-1, with a tentative D call TRBD1 (5 bases). CDR1 and CDR2 from the germline V gene are SGHRS and YFSETQ. The CDR3 covers 12 residues. The CDR3 sequence: CASSGGSTEALF. The CDR3 coding sequence is TGCGCCAGCAGTGGGGGGAGCACTGAAGCTCTCTTT.

In regard to this clonotype: This sequence may be a read error, since a much larger clone differs from it by one base. The gene calls are TRBV7-9 and TRBJ2-7; D is perhaps TRBD1 or TRBD2 (5 bases each). Germline assignment: CDR1 SEHNR and CDR2 FQNEAQ (reference sequence). The germline V and J ends were trimmed by 3 bases and 6 bases, with 18 bases remaining between them. This CDR3 region has 15 residues. CDR3 nucleotides: TGTGCCAGCAGCTTTGCCCCCAGCCTGGGGACCGAGCAGTACTTC. Amino acid sequence: CASSFAPSLGTEQYF.

The rearrangement joins TRBV12-5 to TRBJ2-2, with TRBD2 as a possible D gene (5 bases). CDR1 is LGHNT, CDR2 FRNRAP, per germline. V gave up 8 bases and J gave up 6 bases, with 13 bases separating them. CDR3 length: 13 residues. As DNA, the CDR3 is TGTGCTAGTCGCGAGGGCCTGTCCGGGGAGCTGTTTTTT. Amino acids: CASREGLSGELFF.

The chain employs TRBV19 and TRBJ2-7; the match to TRBD1 covers 8 bases. CDR3 length: 14 residues. V lost 4 bases, J lost 5 bases, and 7 bases stayed unmatched. CDR1 LNHDA and CDR2 SQIVND come from the germline V gene (reference sequence). The CDR3 is CASSTGQGWHEQYF. CDR3 nucleotide sequence: TGTGCCAGTAGTACCGGACAGGGTTGGCACGAGCAGTACTTC.

This clonotype showed up many times. This chain links TRBV6-2 or TRBV6-3 with TRBJ1-5; the D is unclear. CDR3 size: 14 residues. Germline CDR1 is MNHEY and CDR2 is SVGEGT. V dropped 1 base and J dropped 0 bases, with 4 bases sitting between them. The CDR3 reads CASSYLGSNQPQHF. The CDR3 DNA follows: TGTGCCAGCAGTTACTTGGGTAGCAATCAGCCCCAGCATTTT.

This clonotype was recorded many times. The chain combines TRBV6-5 with TRBJ2-3; D may be TRBD2 (6 bases). Germline CDR1 reads MNHEY; CDR2 reads SVGAGI. This CDR3 is built from 18 residues. V was cut by 4 bases and J by 4 bases, with 24 bases left in between. The CDR3 nucleotides are TGTGCCAGCAGTTCTAACCGGGACTCCCTCCGGTTGGCAGATACGCAGTATTTT. It specifies CASSSNRDSLRLADTQYF.

Only a few counts were recorded for this clonotype. J is TRBJ2-5 and V is TRBV9, with D unclear. This CDR3 contains 16 residues. The germline V and J ends were trimmed by 4 bases and 1 base, with 17 bases remaining between them. Germline V gene sequence: CDR1 SGDLS, CDR2 YYNGEE. CDR3 sequence: CASSPPLGRTQETQYF. In DNA, the CDR3 is TGTGCCAGCAGCCCCCCCCTAGGGCGAACCCAAGAGACCCAGTACTTC.

This clonotype was counted ten times or more. This chain joins TRBV15 and TRBJ1-4; D call uncertain. The CDR3 extends over 13 amino acids. Germline V gene sequence: CDR1 LNHNV, CDR2 YYDKDF (reference sequence). Trimming removed 6 bases at V and 0 bases at J, with 5 bases between. The CDR3 nucleotides are TGTGCCACCAGGGCTGCAACTAATGAAAAACTGTTTTTT. Translated, it gives CATRAATNEKLFF. The variable domain in full, with the rest retrieved from reference TRBV15 and TRBJ1-4, is DAMVIQNPRYQVTQFGKPVTLSCSQTLNHNVMYWYQQKSSQAPKLLFHYYDKDFNNEADTPDNFQSRRPNTSFCFLDIRSPGLGDTAMYLCATRAATNEKLFFGSGTQLSVL.

This clonotype was picked up a small number of times. The chain has TRBV19 and TRBJ1-6; D gene unclear. Germline CDR1 is LNHDA and CDR2 is SQIVND (reference sequence). V lost 5 bases and J 5 bases, leaving 1 base between the germline ends. The CDR3 is 11 amino acids. Here the CDR3 DNA reads TGTGCCAGTAGTGATAATTCACCCCTCCACTTT. As protein: CASSDNSPLHF.